A single T cell receptor (beta chain) is shown here with its context. Categorization into cohorts depended on clinical history that participants reported. Sequencing used immunoSEQ multiplex PCR; TCRdb keeps in-frame clones, though not all of them. The sample has 300,000 to 400,000 clones; approximately 86% are singletons. This sample is part of a study of blood T cell repertoires in COVID-19. Study summary: Spain, Italy and the United States supplied samples that represented acute and convalescent COVID-19.

The germline CDR1 and CDR2 sequences are SGHNT and YYREEE (reference sequence). CDR3 length: 15 amino acids. Germline trimming cut 4 bases from V and 6 bases from J; bases unmatched to any gene: 8. This sequence was found in a woman aged 40 to 55 with acute COVID-19. Source material: PBMCs or T cells enriched from blood (not recorded which). The chain couples TRBV5-4 to TRBJ2-2; 8 bases align to TRBD1. The DNA of the CDR3 is TGTGCCAGCAGCCCAACAGGGGGGTTCGCCGGGGAGCTGTTTTTT. It specifies CASSPTGGFAGELFF.